This TCR beta chain was profiled in a study of T cell clonality in common variable immunodeficiency. Findings of the study overall: Fewer TCRbeta clones were shared among CVID subjects than controls. Common variable immunodeficiency TCR beta sequences reportedly had fewer deletions and N-nucleotide insertions.

CVID meant reduced serum IgG, IgA and/or IgM plus specific antibody deficiency. Both groups were predominantly of Caucasian heritage. Sequencing input was equivalent genomic DNA from CVID and controls. Profiled with immunoSEQ multiplex PCR; TCRdb holds only in-frame clones, not every one. The sample yields approximately 38,000 clones, without any singletons. CDR1 is KGHSH and CDR2 is LQKENI in the germline V gene. The V gene end was trimmed by 8 bases and the J gene end by 3 bases; junction bases not matched to a gene: 7. This CDR3 has 15 amino acids. This clone was seen many times. Its specificity is not known. The read comes to an end 3 residues before the CDR3 does, leaving the germline J gene to fill in the end.

Sequencing was carried out using peripheral blood mononuclear cells. The clonotype was recovered from a human donor with common variable immunodeficiency. The rearrangement joins TRBV18 to TRBJ2-3; 11 bases align to TRBD1. The sequenced part of the CDR3 DNA is TGTGCCAGCAGGGACAGGGGGTTATCGACAGATACG. This codes for CASRDRGLSTDT. The complete CDR3 reads CASRDRGLSTDTQYF.